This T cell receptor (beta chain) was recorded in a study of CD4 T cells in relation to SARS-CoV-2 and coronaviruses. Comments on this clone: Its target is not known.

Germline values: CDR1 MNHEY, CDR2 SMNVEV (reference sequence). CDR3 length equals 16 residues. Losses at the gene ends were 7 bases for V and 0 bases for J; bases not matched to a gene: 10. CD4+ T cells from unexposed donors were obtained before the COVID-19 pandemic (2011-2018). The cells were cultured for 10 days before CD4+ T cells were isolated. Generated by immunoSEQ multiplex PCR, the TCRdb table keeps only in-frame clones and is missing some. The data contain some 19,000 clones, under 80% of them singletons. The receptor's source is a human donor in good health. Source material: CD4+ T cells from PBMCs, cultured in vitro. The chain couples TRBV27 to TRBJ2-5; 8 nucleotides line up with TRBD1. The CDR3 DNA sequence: TGTGCCAGCACCTCACGATCGACAGGGGACCAAGAGACCCAGTACTTC. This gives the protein CASTSRSTGDQETQYF.